This T cell receptor (beta chain) was sequenced for a study of T-cell reconstitution after alpha-beta-depleted transplantation in children. This clonotype was found a few times. The TCRbeta library was prepared with unique molecular identifiers. TCRdb itself ran the PCR reads through MiXCR, one entry per CDR3 protein. The profile shows hundreds of thousands of distinct CDR3 sequences, 30% to 35% of them singletons. Germline-derived CDR1 and CDR2 are DFQATT and SNEGSKA (reference sequence). V lost 0 bases and J lost 4; bases outside the gene matches: 4. The CDR3 extends over 15 amino acids. The sequences come from PBMCs from the stem cell graft donor, collected from the stem cell graft. This clonotype originated in a human donor who donated a stem cell graft to a child with aplastic anemia. The genes are TRBV20-1 and TRBJ2-5; 11 nucleotides agree with TRBD2. The CDR3 region is CSARDGLAGGETQYF. The CDR3 DNA reads TGCAGTGCTAGAGACGGGCTAGCGGGAGGAGAGACCCAGTACTTC.